This TCR beta chain was sequenced in a study of CD8 T cells in Susac syndrome. RNA was extracted with the RNeasy kit, and a quantity of 0.5 to 1 ug was reverse transcribed using random hexamers. Amplification of TCR beta CDR3 across 54 Vbeta and 13 Jbeta was performed with immunoSEQ multiplex PCR. A single record per CDR3 protein comes from TCRdb applying MiXCR to the immunoSEQ multiplex PCR reads. The sample has 120,000 or so distinct CDR3 sequences, roughly 94% seen once. Germline CDR1 DFQATT, CDR2 SNEGSKA (reference sequence). The V end was cut by 3 bases, the J end by 1 base, with 2 bases between. The CDR3 covers 11 residues.

The receptor was isolated from a human donor in good health. V gene TRBV20-1 combines with J gene TRBJ2-3; D is ambiguous. The sequenced sample was CD4+ T cells from PBMCs. CDR3: CSARGTDTQYF. In DNA, the CDR3 is TGCAGTGCTAGGGGCACAGATACGCAGTATTTT.